The 20 T cell receptor beta chains given below trace back to one sample, sequenced in a study of T cells after yellow fever vaccination. In TCRdb, the 5' RACE reads were re-called with MiXCR into one record per CDR3 protein. The data contain roughly 170,000 distinct CDR3 sequences, around 9.7% of them singletons. The sample here was CD8+ T cells sorted from PBMCs, taken 45 days after the yellow fever booster vaccination. Receptors were obtained from a man aged 18 to 35 who received the YFV17D yellow fever vaccine.

This clonotype was counted between two and nine times. This rearrangement joins TRBV4-1 to TRBJ2-7; D may be TRBD1 (6 bases). Germline CDR1 MGHRA, CDR2 YSYEKL. Trimming removed 2 bases from V and 9 bases from J, with 17 bases in between. This CDR3 region has 14 residues. The CDR3 DNA reads as TGCGCCAGCAGCCAAATCATACAGGGAATCGCGCAGTACTTC. Protein: CASSQIIQGIAQYF.

The chain is built from TRBV5-1 and TRBJ1-1; D unclear. Germline V gives CDR1 SGHRS, CDR2 YFSETQ. There are 13 residues in the CDR3. V lost 4 bases, J lost 1 base, and 8 bases lay in between. The CDR3, as DNA: TGCGCCAGCAGCATGCGGGAGAACACTGAAGCTTTCTTT. Residues: CASSMRENTEAFF.

This clonotype was observed many times. CDR3 DNA sequence: TGTGCCAGCAGCTCTCCGACTAGCCCCCCGGGGCAGTTCTTC. This gives the protein CASSSPTSPPGQFF. The chain recombines TRBV7-6 with TRBJ2-1; the match to TRBD2 covers 7 bases. The ends lost 4 bases at V and 12 bases at J; junction bases unmatched: 12. The CDR3 runs to 14 residues. CDR1 SGHVS and CDR2 FNYEAQ come from the germline V gene.

This rearrangement joins TRBV9 to TRBJ2-3; 7 bases map to TRBD1. Per the germline V gene, CDR1 is SGDLS and CDR2 is YYNGEE. The CDR3 has 14 amino acids. V was clipped by 4 bases and J by 1 base; unmatched bases: 3. DNA for the CDR3: TGTGCCAGCAGCCCCGACAGGGGCACAGATACGCAGTATTTT. Protein sequence: CASSPDRGTDTQYF. The variable domain in full, completed from reference TRBV9 and TRBJ2-3, reads DSGVTQTPKHLITATGQRVTLRCSPRSGDLSVYWYQQSLDQGLQFLIQYYNGEERAKGNILERFSAQQFPDLHSELNLSSLELGDSALYFCASSPDRGTDTQYFGPGTRLTVL.

This clonotype was seen many times. This chain joins TRBV6-5 and TRBJ2-5; D gene ambiguous. Trimming took off 5 bases at V and 4 bases at J, with 14 bases between the two ends. Germline CDR1 and CDR2: MNHEY and SVGAGI. This CDR3 spans 14 amino acids. CDR3 region: CASSPTDLLETQYF. CDR3 coding DNA: TGTGCCAGCAGTCCAACCGATTTATTAGAGACCCAGTACTTC.

This clonotype was picked up many times. The genes are TRBV5-1 and TRBJ2-1, with unresolved D. The CDR3 totals 15 residues. CDR1 SGHRS and CDR2 YFSETQ come from the germline V gene. Trimming took 0 bases from V and 1 from J, leaving 8 bases between them. DNA of the CDR3: TGCGCCAGCAGCTTGGCGGAATTTTCCTACAATGAGCAGTTCTTC. This codes for CASSLAEFSYNEQFF.

The chain combines TRBV30 with TRBJ1-1; 8 bases are a match to TRBD1. In germline, CDR1 is GTSNPN, CDR2 SVGIG (reference sequence). V was clipped by 4 bases and J by 0 bases; unmatched bases: 1. The CDR3 length is 13 residues. This chain's CDR3 is CAWMTGVNTEAFF. The CDR3 DNA reads TGTGCCTGGATGACAGGGGTGAACACTGAAGCTTTCTTT. The full variable domain, in which reference TRBV30 and TRBJ1-1 provide the parts outside the CDR3, is SQTIHQWPATLVQPVGSPLSLECTVEGTSNPNLYWYRQAAGRGLQLLFYSVGIGQISSEVPQNLSASRPQDRQFILSSKKLLLSDSGFYLCAWMTGVNTEAFFGQGTRLTVV.

J is TRBJ2-1 and V is TRBV6-5, with 10 positions matching TRBD1. J was trimmed by 6 bases and V by 5 bases; bases with no gene match: 10. Germline CDR1 is MNHEY and CDR2 is SVGAGI. CDR3 size: 16 residues. The CDR3 nucleotides read TGTGCCAGCAGTCCTTATGGGACAGGGGCTGGCAATGAGCAGTTCTTC. Translated: CASSPYGTGAGNEQFF.

The chain is built from TRBV5-4 and TRBJ2-5; D perhaps matches TRBD1 (6 bases). Germline assignment: CDR1 SGHNT and CDR2 YYREEE (reference sequence). Trimming left V 2 bases short and J 4 bases short, with 15 bases between. This CDR3 is 15 amino acids long. Written as DNA, the CDR3 is TGTGCCAGCAGCTTAGCTGGGGGCCAGGGAGAGACCCAGTACTTC. Translation gives CASSLAGGQGETQYF.

This clonotype was seen more than once but under ten times. The gene calls are TRBV4-1 and TRBJ1-5; D ambiguous. From germline, CDR1 is MGHRA and CDR2 YSYEKL. The CDR3 sequence is 16 residues long. V lost 0 bases and J 0 bases, leaving 9 bases between the germline ends. The CDR3 here is CASSQEYSDSNQPQHF. CDR3 coding DNA: TGCGCCAGCAGCCAAGAATATTCGGATAGCAATCAGCCCCAGCATTTT.

This clonotype was picked up a small number of times. The V call is TRBV27, the J call TRBJ2-1; D remains unclear. The CDR3 extends over 14 amino acids. V was clipped by 5 bases and J by 7 bases, with 15 bases between them. CDR1 is MNHEY, CDR2 SMNVEV, per germline (reference sequence). CDR3 residues: CASSPKTQGNEQFF. For the CDR3, the DNA is TGTGCCAGCAGTCCTAAGACCCAAGGGAATGAGCAGTTCTTC.

The J gene is TRBJ1-1, the V gene TRBV25-1; tentative D call: TRBD1 (6 bases). Per germline, CDR1 MGHDK and CDR2 SYGVNS. The V end was cut by 9 bases, the J end by 5 bases, with 16 bases between. CDR3 length equals 13 residues. This CDR3 reads CASATGLRTEAFF. Written as DNA, the CDR3 is TGTGCCAGTGCGACAGGTTTGAGGACTGAAGCTTTCTTT.

The rearrangement links TRBV4-1 to TRBJ2-1; 8 nucleotides match TRBD1. Trimming cost V 3 bases and J 3 bases; bases outside gene matches: 4. The CDR3 is 15 amino acids. Germline V gene sequence: CDR1 MGHRA, CDR2 YSYEKL. This CDR3 reads CASSQGQDRYNEQFF. The CDR3 DNA reads as TGCGCCAGCAGCCAGGGACAGGACCGCTACAATGAGCAGTTCTTC.

This chain connects TRBV12-3 or TRBV12-4 to TRBJ2-5; D is unresolved. V gave up 1 base and J gave up 7 bases, with 10 bases separating them. This CDR3 region has 13 residues. The CDR3 loop is CASSLGSKGTQYF. The CDR3 region has the DNA TGTGCCAGCAGTTTAGGATCAAAAGGGACCCAGTACTTC.

The chain employs TRBV20-1 and TRBJ1-1; TRBD1 might be the D (5 bases). The length of the CDR3 is 11 residues. The germline gives CDR1 DFQATT, CDR2 SNEGSKA (reference sequence). V lost 6 bases, J lost 5 bases, and 10 bases lay in between. CDR3 amino acids: CSARDYTEAFF. CDR3 DNA sequence: TGCAGTGCCCGGGACTATACTGAAGCTTTCTTT.

This clonotype was recorded a few times. This chain uses TRBV7-2 with TRBJ1-1, with 7 positions matching TRBD1. Unmatched junction bases numbered 4, after V lost 4 bases and J lost 5 bases. The CDR3 sequence is 13 residues long. Per the germline V gene, CDR1 is SGHTA and CDR2 is FQGNSA. The CDR3 DNA follows: TGTGCCAGCAGCTCGACAGGGTGGACTGAAGCTTTCTTT. Translated, it gives CASSSTGWTEAFF.

The chain links TRBV6-2 or TRBV6-3 to TRBJ2-1; D possibly corresponds to TRBD2 (6 bases). In germline, CDR1 is MNHEY, CDR2 SVGEGT. This CDR3 is built from 13 residues. The V and J ends lost 6 bases and 9 bases respectively, with 15 bases between them. The CDR3 sequence is CASRRSQAGEQFF. CDR3 coding DNA: TGTGCCAGCAGAAGATCACAAGCGGGTGAGCAGTTCTTC.

This clonotype was observed at least ten times. The rearrangement links TRBV29-1 to TRBJ2-5, with no clear D. Trimming took off 6 bases at V and 0 bases at J, with 14 bases between the two ends. Germline assignment: CDR1 SQVTM and CDR2 ANQGSEA. The CDR3 runs 14 residues. DNA of the CDR3: TGCAGCGTCCCCCTTGTGGGCGACCAAGAGACCCAGTACTTC. The encoded protein is CSVPLVGDQETQYF. Combining the CDR3 with reference TRBV29-1 and TRBJ2-5 gives the whole variable domain SAVISQKPSRDICQRGTSLTIQCQVDSQVTMMFWYRQQPGQSLTLIATANQGSEATYESGFVIDKFPISRPNLTFSTLTVSNMSPEDSSIYLCSVPLVGDQETQYFGPGTRLLVL.

This clonotype occurred many times. The chain links TRBV4-3 to TRBJ2-5; D is perhaps TRBD1 or TRBD2 (5 bases each). CDR3 length equals 16 residues. V lost 0 bases and J 4 bases, leaving 15 bases between the germline ends. Germline V CDR1 and CDR2: LGHNA, YSLEER. CDR3 residues: CASSQDVGRTTETQYF. The CDR3 DNA is TGCGCCAGCAGCCAAGACGTGGGACGGACAACAGAGACCCAGTACTTC.

V is TRBV6-2 or TRBV6-3 and J is TRBJ2-5, with 8 bases lining up with TRBD2. CDR1 MNHEY and CDR2 SVGEGT come from the germline V gene. The CDR3 loop spans 14 amino acids. Unmatched junction bases numbered 7, after V lost 5 bases and J lost 5 bases. The CDR3, as DNA: TGTGCCAGCAGTGCACTTAGCGGGGTCGAGACCCAGTACTTC. This sequence encodes CASSALSGVETQYF.